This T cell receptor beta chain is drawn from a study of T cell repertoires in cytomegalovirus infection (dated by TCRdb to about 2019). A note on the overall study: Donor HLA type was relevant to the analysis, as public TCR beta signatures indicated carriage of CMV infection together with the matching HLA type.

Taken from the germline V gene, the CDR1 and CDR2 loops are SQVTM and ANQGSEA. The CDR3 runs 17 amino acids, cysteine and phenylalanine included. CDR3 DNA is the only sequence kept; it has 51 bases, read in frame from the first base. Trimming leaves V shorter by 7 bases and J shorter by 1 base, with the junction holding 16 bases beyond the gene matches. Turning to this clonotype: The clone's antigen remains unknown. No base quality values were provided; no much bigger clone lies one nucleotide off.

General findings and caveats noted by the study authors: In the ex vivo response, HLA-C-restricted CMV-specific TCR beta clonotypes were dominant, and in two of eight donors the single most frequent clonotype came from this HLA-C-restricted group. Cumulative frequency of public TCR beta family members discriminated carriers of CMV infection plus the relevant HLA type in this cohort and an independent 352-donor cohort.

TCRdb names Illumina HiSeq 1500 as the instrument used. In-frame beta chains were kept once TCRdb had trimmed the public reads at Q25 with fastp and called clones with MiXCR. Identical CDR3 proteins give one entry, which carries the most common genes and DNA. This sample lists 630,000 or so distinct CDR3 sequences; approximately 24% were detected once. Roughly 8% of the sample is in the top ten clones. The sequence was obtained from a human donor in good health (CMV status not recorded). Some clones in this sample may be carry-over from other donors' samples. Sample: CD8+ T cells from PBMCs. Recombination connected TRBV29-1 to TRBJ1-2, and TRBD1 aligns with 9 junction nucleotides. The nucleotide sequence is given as TGCAGCGCCGACGGGACAGGGAATTACTTAGTTAACTATGGCTACACCTTC. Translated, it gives CSADGTGNYLVNYGYTF.